One and the same sample provided the 30 T cell receptor beta chains below, sequenced in a study of blood T cells in healthy people across ages. Sample-barcoded 5' priming and a J-beta primer mix drove a second PCR of about 6 to 11 cycles. One entry per CDR3 protein results from TCRdb running MiXCR on the 5' RACE reads. The sample has over 950,000 distinct CDR3 sequences, approximately 50% seen once. Specimen: blood. The receptors stem from an older woman in good health.

The chain links TRBV7-2 to TRBJ2-7, with unresolved D. Trimming removed 5 bases from V and 9 bases from J, with 14 bases in between. This CDR3 is built from 12 residues. The germline gives CDR1 SGHTA, CDR2 FQGNSA. This CDR3 is CASSTRENPQYF. The CDR3 DNA sequence: TGTGCCAGCAGCACGAGAGAGAATCCGCAGTACTTC.

The rearrangement links TRBV21-1 to TRBJ2-5; the DNA was not used to check the table's D call, TRBD2. TRBV21-1 is listed as a pseudogene. The CDR3 runs 14 residues. The DNA for the CDR3 is TGTGCCAGCAGCAAAGTTGGACTCAAAGAGACCCAGTACTTC. This sequence encodes CASSKVGLKETQYF.

This chain uses TRBV29-1 with TRBJ1-2; D unclear. Trimming removed 5 bases at V and 4 bases at J, with 11 bases between. The CDR3 extends over 12 amino acids. From germline, CDR1 is SQVTM and CDR2 ANQGSEA. The CDR3 DNA reads as TGCAGCGTTATGACCGACTCCTATGGCTACACCTTC. It codes for CSVMTDSYGYTF.

The chain combines TRBV5-1 with TRBJ1-5, with D uncertain. The germline V gene encodes CDR1 SGHRS and CDR2 YFSETQ. With 4 bases removed from V and 0 bases from J, the gap between germline ends came to 11 bases. The CDR3 runs to 15 residues. The CDR3 spells CASSSEGNSNQPQHF. In nucleotides, the CDR3 is TGCGCCAGCAGCAGCGAAGGGAATAGCAATCAGCCCCAGCATTTT. Full variable domain (missing parts from reference TRBV5-1 and TRBJ1-5): KAGVTQTPRYLIKTRGQQVTLSCSPISGHRSVSWYQQTPGQGLQFLFEYFSETQRNKGNFPGRFSGRQFSNSRSEMNVSTLELGDSALYLCASSSEGNSNQPQHFGDGTRLSIL.

V gene TRBV28 combines with J gene TRBJ1-2; no clear D gene. There are 12 residues in the CDR3. V was clipped by 4 bases and J by 7 bases, with 10 bases between them. The germline gives CDR1 MDHEN, CDR2 SYDVKM. CDR3 residues: CASSSNLGGYTF. The DNA of the CDR3 is TGTGCCAGCAGTTCGAATCTCGGTGGCTACACCTTC.

The chain recombines TRBV12-3 or TRBV12-4 with TRBJ1-1; tentatively, D is TRBD1 (6 bases). There are 14 residues in the CDR3. Trimming removed 4 bases from V and 6 bases from J, with 15 bases in between. As DNA, the CDR3 is TGTGCCAGCAGTTCGAATCAGGGGTCCGCTGAAGCTTTCTTT. Amino acid sequence: CASSSNQGSAEAFF.

This clonotype was detected only a few times. The chain is built from TRBV4-2 and TRBJ2-3, with 9 bases matching TRBD1. V was pared by 2 bases and J by 3 bases, with 9 bases of the junction left unmatched. The CDR3 consists of 17 residues. CDR1 is LGHNA and CDR2 is YNFKEQ in the germline V gene. The CDR3 sequence: CASSQLKPGQGTDTQYF. The CDR3 nucleotides are TGTGCCAGCAGCCAATTAAAACCGGGACAGGGTACAGATACGCAGTATTTT.

A remark on this clonotype: Just one base apart from a much larger clone, this may be a read error. V and J are TRBV2 and TRBJ1-4; the match to TRBD1 covers 8 bases. The CDR3 is made up of 16 amino acids. The germline CDR1 and CDR2 sequences are SNHLY and FYNNEI. The CDR3 loop is CASSEHRQGFFEKRFF. The CDR3 DNA follows: TGTGCCAGCAGTGAGCACAGACAGGGGTTTTTTGAAAAACGGTTTTTT. Combining the CDR3 with reference TRBV2 and TRBJ1-4 gives the whole variable domain EPEVTQTPSHQVTQMGQEVILRCVPISNHLYFYWYRQILGQKVEFLVSFYNNEISEKSEIFDDQFSVERPDGSNFTLKIRSTKLEDSAMYFCASSEHRQGFFEKRFFGSGTQLSVL.

The chain joins TRBV5-1 to TRBJ2-1, with TRBD1 matching 7 bases. The germline gives CDR1 SGHRS, CDR2 YFSETQ. Trimming cost V 0 bases and J 7 bases; bases outside gene matches: 7. CDR3 length equals 15 residues. CDR3 residues: CASSLGQGMENEQFF. In nucleotides, the CDR3 is TGCGCCAGCAGCTTGGGACAGGGCATGGAGAATGAGCAGTTCTTC. The full variable domain, in which reference TRBV5-1 and TRBJ2-1 provide the parts outside the CDR3, is KAGVTQTPRYLIKTRGQQVTLSCSPISGHRSVSWYQQTPGQGLQFLFEYFSETQRNKGNFPGRFSGRQFSNSRSEMNVSTLELGDSALYLCASSLGQGMENEQFFGPGTRLTVL.

This clonotype appeared a few times. This rearrangement joins TRBV6-1 to TRBJ2-5, with TRBD1 matching over 7 bases. V dropped 6 bases and J dropped 6; count of bases not matched to a gene: 10. The CDR3 consists of 14 residues. Germline values: CDR1 MNHNS, CDR2 SASEGT. CDR3 sequence: CASSLTGPRQTQYF. The CDR3 DNA reads TGTGCCAGCAGCCTGACAGGGCCAAGACAGACCCAGTACTTC.

Comment on this clonotype: The junction shows a germline mismatch at one end, possibly a read error. The chain uses TRBV5-6 and TRBJ2-6; no firm D call. CDR3 length equals 16 residues. Germline V gives CDR1 SGHDT, CDR2 YYEEEE. As DNA, the CDR3 is TGTGCCGGCAGCTTGGTCAGACCCTCTGGGGCCAACGTCCTGACTTTC. The encoded protein is CAGSLVRPSGANVLTF. Together with reference TRBV5-6 and TRBJ2-6, the CDR3 gives the full variable domain: DAGVTQSPTHLIKTRGQQVTLRCSPKSGHDTVSWYQQALGQGPQFIFQYYEEEERQRGNFPDRFSGHQFPNYSSELNVNALLLGDSALYLCAGSLVRPSGANVLTFGAGSRLTVL.

J is TRBJ2-3 and V is TRBV20-1; TRBD2 agrees at 8 bases. The J segment lost 6 bases and the V segment lost 5 bases, leaving 4 bases of the junction unmatched. Looked up from germline, CDR1 is DFQATT and CDR2 is SNEGSKA (reference sequence). The CDR3 length is 12 residues. The CDR3 nucleotides are TGCAGTGCTGGGACTAGTCTGGATACGCAGTATTTT. This translates into CSAGTSLDTQYF.

V is TRBV24-1 and J is TRBJ1-2; perhaps TRBD1 as D (6 bases). The CDR3 consists of 13 residues. Germline CDR1 is KGHDR and CDR2 is SFDVKD. Deletions cut 7 bases from V and 8 bases from J, with 16 bases between. Here the CDR3 DNA reads TGTGCCACCAGGGGGGCGGGCAGGTTGGGCTACACCTTC. Translated: CATRGAGRLGYTF.

This clonotype has more than one count but fewer than ten. The chain links TRBV3-1 to TRBJ2-7, with TRBD2 as a possible D gene (5 bases). V was pared by 1 base and J by 2 bases, with 12 bases between. The CDR3 loop spans 15 amino acids. Germline V lookup: CDR1 LGHDT, CDR2 YNNKEL (reference sequence). CDR3 amino acids: CASSQGRTVTYEQYF. CDR3 DNA sequence: TGTGCCAGCAGCCAAGGGAGGACCGTCACCTACGAGCAGTACTTC.

In its sample, this clonotype was seen a few times. The gene calls are TRBV15 and TRBJ2-4; 9 positions match TRBD2. The last part of the DNA fits TRBJ2-7 better; the J call may be wrong. The CDR3 extends over 17 amino acids. The V gene's germline CDR1 is LNHNV and CDR2 YYDKDF (reference sequence). CDR3 protein: CATSTNKGLAGLYEQYF. The CDR3 bases are TGTGCCACCAGCACCAACAAGGGGCTAGCGGGGCTCTACGAGCAGTACTTC.

The chain joins TRBV12-3 or TRBV12-4 to TRBJ2-1; 15 nucleotides line up with TRBD2. V was pared by 6 bases and J by 3 bases, with 9 bases of the junction left unmatched. The CDR3 spans 18 residues. The CDR3 DNA follows: TGTGCCAGCAGCCTACGGACTAGCGGGAGGGCTATCTACAATGAGCAGTTCTTC. Amino acid sequence: CASSLRTSGRAIYNEQFF.

The rearrangement joins TRBV18 to TRBJ2-7; 10 bases fit TRBD1. Germline V lookup: CDR1 KGHSH, CDR2 LQKENI. The CDR3 runs 17 residues. V lost 6 bases, J lost 0 bases, and 11 bases stayed unmatched. CDR3 loop: CASSTYFGTGDSYEQYF. CDR3 DNA sequence: TGTGCCAGCTCGACCTATTTCGGGACAGGGGACTCCTACGAGCAGTACTTC.

In DNA, the CDR3 is TGCAGCGTTGATCGGACTAGCGGGAGTGATGAGCAGTTCTTC. Encoded protein: CSVDRTSGSDEQFF. The V and J genes are TRBV29-1 and TRBJ2-1; 13 nucleotides agree with TRBD2. Per germline, CDR1 SQVTM and CDR2 ANQGSEA. Trimming removed 3 bases from V and 8 bases from J; junction bases left unmatched: 4. This CDR3 has 14 residues.

This clonotype was seen ten or more times. This rearrangement joins TRBV15 to TRBJ2-7; possibly TRBD1 for D (6 bases). This CDR3 region has 13 residues. Germline loops: CDR1 LNHNV, CDR2 YYDKDF (reference sequence). V gave up 1 base and J gave up 2 bases, with 6 bases separating them. The CDR3: CATSRGGPYEQYF. The DNA for the CDR3 is TGTGCCACCAGCAGAGGGGGGCCCTACGAGCAGTACTTC.

The chain is built from TRBV28 and TRBJ2-7; the match to TRBD2 covers 10 bases. Trimming removed 9 bases from V and 2 bases from J; junction bases left unmatched: 7. The CDR3 is made up of 14 amino acids. Germline V lookup: CDR1 MDHEN, CDR2 SYDVKM. CDR3 protein: CASKLAGETYEQYF. The CDR3 DNA is TGTGCCAGTAAGCTAGCGGGAGAGACCTACGAGCAGTACTTC.

This clonotype was recorded a few times. The chain links TRBV5-5 to TRBJ1-5; D remains ambiguous. Germline V gene lookup returns CDR1 SGHKS and CDR2 YYEKEE (reference sequence). There are 13 residues in the CDR3. The V end was cut by 1 base, the J end by 7 bases, with 9 bases between. The chain's CDR3 is CASSLTGQQPQHF. DNA of the CDR3: TGTGCCAGCAGCTTGACGGGCCAGCAGCCCCAGCATTTT.

Ten or more counts support this clonotype. The chain links TRBV12-3 or TRBV12-4 to TRBJ2-1; 7 bases are shared with TRBD1. The CDR3 is 15 residues long. Trimming removed 6 bases from V and 4 bases from J; junction bases left unmatched: 9. The CDR3 region is CASSRQGRQYNEQFF. The DNA of the CDR3 is TGTGCCAGCAGCCGACAGGGTCGGCAATACAATGAGCAGTTCTTC.

The V gene is TRBV20-1, the J gene TRBJ2-1, with TRBD2 matching over 8 bases. The length of the CDR3 is 12 residues. Germline V gene lookup returns CDR1 DFQATT and CDR2 SNEGSKA (reference sequence). Trimming took 6 bases from V and 9 from J; bases not matched to a gene: 7. CDR3: CSAGGRRGEQFF. The DNA for the CDR3 is TGCAGTGCGGGCGGGAGGAGGGGTGAGCAGTTCTTC.

This sequence joins TRBV28 and TRBJ2-1; 12 bases fit TRBD2. The CDR3 is 16 amino acids. V gave up 1 base and J gave up 4 bases; unmatched junction bases: 2. Germline CDR1 and CDR2: MDHEN and SYDVKM. Written as DNA, the CDR3 is TGTGCCAGCAGTTTATTTGGACTAGCGGGGTACAATGAGCAGTTCTTC. Protein: CASSLFGLAGYNEQFF.

About this clonotype itself: At one end the junction does not follow the germline gene, possibly because of a read error. V gene TRBV7-8 combines with J gene TRBJ2-7; 7 nucleotides match TRBD2. The germline V gene encodes CDR1 SGHVS and CDR2 FQNEAQ. The CDR3 sequence is 14 residues long. Written as DNA, the CDR3 is TGCGCCAGCAGCGTAGCTCGGGGGGCCTACGAGCAGTACTTC. The encoded protein is CASSVARGAYEQYF.

This clonotype was recorded a few times. The chain uses TRBV28 and TRBJ2-5, with unresolved D. Germline CDR1 reads MDHEN; CDR2 reads SYDVKM. The V end was cut by 0 bases, the J end by 2 bases, with 13 bases between. This CDR3 has 16 residues. The CDR3 spells CASSLWRPRTQETQYF. The CDR3 nucleotides read TGTGCCAGCAGTTTATGGCGACCCAGGACGCAAGAGACCCAGTACTTC.

A remark on this clonotype: An end of the junction differs from the germline gene, which may be a read error. The J gene is TRBJ1-5, the V gene TRBV14; D gene ambiguous. The germline gives CDR1 SGHDN, CDR2 FVKESK. This CDR3 has 12 amino acids. CDR3 sequence (DNA): TGTGCCAGCGGCCAGCACAATCAGCCCCAGCATTTT. It codes for CASGQHNQPQHF.

The V gene is TRBV28, the J gene TRBJ1-5; D may be TRBD1 (6 bases). The germline CDR1 and CDR2 sequences are MDHEN and SYDVKM. The CDR3 loop spans 16 amino acids. The V and J ends lost 6 bases and 6 bases respectively, with 21 bases between them. Here the CDR3 reads CASSELTGSDSQPQHF. CDR3 nucleotides: TGTGCCAGCAGCGAGCTTACAGGGTCGGACAGTCAGCCCCAGCATTTT.

This chain connects TRBV29-1 to TRBJ2-4; 9 nucleotides align to TRBD2. The end of the DNA fits TRBJ2-7 better, so the J call may be wrong. The germline V gene encodes CDR1 SQVTM and CDR2 ANQGSEA. CDR3 length: 16 amino acids. CDR3: CSVGLEVSGSSYEQYF. As DNA, the CDR3 is TGCAGCGTTGGGCTTGAGGTTAGCGGGAGTTCCTACGAGCAGTACTTC.

In this sample, this clonotype turned up a few times. The chain links TRBV27 to TRBJ2-3; 9 bases align to TRBD2. V shed 7 bases, J shed 3 bases, and the junction held 2 bases outside the gene matches. The CDR3 runs to 13 residues. Germline CDR1 is MNHEY and CDR2 is SMNVEV (reference sequence). Here the CDR3 reads CASISGSTDTQYF. In DNA form, the CDR3 reads TGTGCCAGCATTAGCGGGAGTACAGATACGCAGTATTTT.